This T cell receptor (beta chain) was retrieved from a study of T cell responses to AZD1222 COVID-19 vaccine. Analyses pooled second doses at about 4 or about 12 weeks. Findings of the study overall: Regions 160-218 and 743-854 dominated among vaccine-associated CD4 TCRs spanning spike. It should be noted that donors were predominantly white British and more often female, and clonal diversity was possibly underestimated. No repertoire was sampled before or during the peak T cell response, only after it.

Generated by immunoSEQ multiplex PCR, the TCRdb table keeps only in-frame clones and is missing some. The repertoire consists of 50,000 to 55,000 clones, with about 91% occurring once and the leading ten covering roughly 2.6%. Concerning this clone: What it binds is not known.

Source: peripheral blood, taken 28 days after the second AZD1222 dose. This TCR came from an adult who received the AZD1222 COVID-19 vaccine.

CDR3 amino acids: CASSPGLAGAYNEQFF. The DNA for the CDR3 is TGTGCCAGCAGCCCCGGACTAGCGGGGGCGTACAATGAGCAGTTCTTC. The chain links TRBV13 to TRBJ2-1; 13 bases fit TRBD2. J gave up 4 bases and V 5 bases, and 5 bases lay outside the gene matches. The CDR3 sequence is 16 residues long. In germline, CDR1 is PRHDT, CDR2 FYEKMQ (reference sequence).